This T cell receptor (beta chain) was found in a study of blood T cells in healthy people across ages. Whole-study results and caveats: Higher diversity, along with more naive CD4+ cells, distinguished long-lived donors from aged donors. With unsorted PBMCs, a conclusive comparison of naive versus antigen-experienced cells was not possible.

A J-beta primer mix and a sample-barcoded 5' primer were used in a second PCR of roughly 6 to 12 cycles. Using its own MiXCR run on the 5' RACE reads, TCRdb lists one record per CDR3 protein. The sample has under 850,000 distinct CDR3 sequences, around 36% seen once. This clonotype was found a few times. Its cognate antigen is unknown. The TCR comes from a man aged 18-30 years in good health. The sequenced sample was blood.

The CDR3: CASSWFTGGYNEQFF. The CDR3, as DNA: TGTGCCAGCAGCTGGTTTACCGGGGGCTACAATGAGCAGTTCTTC. The chain recombines TRBV11-2 with TRBJ2-1, with D possibly matching TRBD2 (6 bases). V was clipped by 4 bases and J by 3 bases, with 13 bases between them. This CDR3 has 15 amino acids. The V gene's germline CDR1 is SGHAT and CDR2 FQNNGV.